This TCR beta chain was sequenced in a study of PD-1 blockade in classical Hodgkin lymphoma. Profiled with immunoSEQ multiplex PCR; TCRdb holds only in-frame clones, not every one. The data show about 24,000 clones, with almost 70% seen just once and 2.5% to 3.5% held by the top ten. Per the germline V gene, CDR1 is SGDLS and CDR2 is YYNGEE. With 4 bases removed from V and 8 bases from J, the gap between germline ends came to 19 bases. This CDR3 has 15 residues. This clone was seen only once. Relapses following autologous stem cell transplantation were seen in all patients, with brentuximab vedotin exposure varying.

The chain recombines TRBV9 with TRBJ2-4, with D maybe TRBD1 (8 bases). This TCR derives from a human donor with classical Hodgkin lymphoma. Sequenced material: peripheral blood mononuclear cells (PBMCs), taken at baseline. Here the CDR3 DNA reads TGTGCCAGCAGCCCTACAGGGGGGGGGTGGTACATTCAGTACTTC. Encoded protein: CASSPTGGGWYIQYF.